The 20 T cell receptor beta chains reported below all come from one sample, sequenced in a study of vaccination and CD4 T cells after COVID-19. Sample treatment: roughly 10-day PBMC culture with coronavirus spike peptide pools or control peptides (ViraFEST assay). Oncomine TCR Beta short-read sequencing was applied to DNA from cultured CD4+ T cells. From the PCR reads, TCRdb called clonotypes with MiXCR, one entry per CDR3 protein. The sample carries about 18,000 distinct CDR3 sequences, roughly half recorded once. These receptors lack a known antigen. The sequenced material came from CD4+ T cells from blood, cultured in vitro. The receptors here all came from a human donor who had recovered from COVID-19.

V gene TRBV19 combines with J gene TRBJ2-2; 7 positions match TRBD1. The junction had 6 bases not matched to a gene; V was cut back by 5 bases and J by 6 bases. The CDR3 length is 14 residues. Germline CDR1 and CDR2: LNHDA and SQIVND (reference sequence). The CDR3 nucleotides are TGTGCCAGTAGTGGAAACAGGGGCCCCGGGGAGCTGTTTTTT. Translating gives CASSGNRGPGELFF.

The chain joins TRBV6-2 or TRBV6-3 to TRBJ1-5, with D tentatively TRBD1 (5 bases). This CDR3 region has 17 residues. The germline V gene encodes CDR1 MNHEY and CDR2 SVGEGT. Trimming cost V 2 bases and J 0 bases, with 14 bases left between them. CDR3 residues: CASSYRITGNSNQPQHF. The DNA of the CDR3 is TGTGCCAGCAGTTACCGGATAACAGGTAATAGCAATCAGCCCCAGCATTTT.

The gene calls are TRBV20-1 and TRBJ1-6; possible D gene TRBD1, 6 bases. V was trimmed by 0 bases and J by 9 bases, leaving 15 bases between them. The germline V gene has CDR1 DFQATT and CDR2 SNEGSKA (reference sequence). There are 15 residues in the CDR3. The CDR3 loop is CSAREPQGPFSPLHF. In nucleotides, the CDR3 is TGCAGTGCTAGAGAACCACAGGGTCCCTTTTCACCCCTCCACTTT.

This clonotype was observed a few times. V usage is TRBV6-1 and J usage is TRBJ1-5; D might be TRBD1 (5 bases). Germline loops: CDR1 MNHNS, CDR2 SASEGT. This CDR3 is 12 amino acids long. Trimming pared 8 bases from V and 1 base from J, leaving 6 bases between. As DNA, the CDR3 is TGTGCCAGCCGGGACAGCAATCAGCCCCAGCATTTT. Its protein product is CASRDSNQPQHF.

The chain recombines TRBV20-1 with TRBJ2-4; D may be TRBD2 (5 bases). CDR3 length: 12 residues. In germline, CDR1 is DFQATT, CDR2 SNEGSKA (reference sequence). Trimming removed 1 base from V and 8 bases from J, with 9 bases in between. The CDR3 DNA reads TGCAGTGCTAGAGGGGTCGGGGACATTCAGTACTTC. Translating it yields CSARGVGDIQYF.

The chain uses TRBV6-1 and TRBJ2-7; the match to TRBD2 covers 12 bases. Germline lookup yields CDR1 MNHNS and CDR2 SASEGT. J gave up 6 bases and V 7 bases, and 19 bases lay outside the gene matches. The CDR3 totals 18 residues. The chain's CDR3 is CASTRVPTGLAGQSEQYF. The CDR3 coding sequence is TGTGCCAGCACTCGAGTCCCGACCGGACTAGCGGGACAAAGCGAGCAGTACTTC.

The chain has TRBV20-1 and TRBJ1-1; D gene ambiguous. Germline CDR1 reads DFQATT; CDR2 reads SNEGSKA (reference sequence). V was clipped by 5 bases and J by 1 base, with 11 bases between them. This CDR3 is built from 13 residues. The DNA for the CDR3 is TGCAGTGCTCCAGTTTCCCCGAACACTGAAGCTTTCTTT. Amino acids: CSAPVSPNTEAFF.

This clonotype turned up a few times. The chain has TRBV12-3 or TRBV12-4 and TRBJ2-5; D is uncertain. V was trimmed by 3 bases and J by 4 bases, leaving 9 bases between them. The CDR3 totals 13 residues. The CDR3 here is CASSLFTGETQYF. For the CDR3, the DNA is TGTGCCAGCAGTTTGTTTACGGGAGAGACCCAGTACTTC.

The chain is built from TRBV6-1 and TRBJ2-2; 8 bases fit TRBD2. The length of the CDR3 is 19 residues. CDR1 is MNHNS and CDR2 is SASEGT in the germline V gene. J was trimmed by 5 bases and V by 5 bases; bases with no gene match: 19. The CDR3 bases are TGTGCCAGCAGTCCGGGGCGGGGGGTCTCTTTCGGGTGGACCGGGGAGCTGTTTTTT. It codes for CASSPGRGVSFGWTGELFF.

The chain employs TRBV15 and TRBJ1-1; a possible D gene is TRBD1 (5 bases). The CDR3 is 17 residues long. With 2 bases removed from V and 0 bases from J, the gap between germline ends came to 16 bases. Germline loops: CDR1 LNHNV, CDR2 YYDKDF (reference sequence). CDR3 DNA sequence: TGTGCCACCAGCAGAAAGGTAAGTGACAGCTTGAACACTGAAGCTTTCTTT. It is translated as CATSRKVSDSLNTEAFF.

The genes are TRBV7-9 and TRBJ1-1, with 8 bases lining up with TRBD1. Per germline, CDR1 SEHNR and CDR2 FQNEAQ (reference sequence). This CDR3 contains 14 residues. V dropped 3 bases and J dropped 1; count of bases not matched to a gene: 1. The CDR3 nucleotides are TGTGCCAGCAGCTTTCAGGGGGCGAACACTGAAGCTTTCTTT. Translation: CASSFQGANTEAFF.

J is TRBJ2-3 and V is TRBV4-2, with D unclear. The CDR3 extends over 13 amino acids. The germline V and J ends were trimmed by 0 bases and 7 bases, with 8 bases remaining between them. Germline V gene data show CDR1 as LGHNA and CDR2 as YNFKEQ. The CDR3 is CASSQDQTNTQYF. In nucleotides, the CDR3 is TGTGCCAGCAGCCAAGATCAGACCAATACGCAGTATTTT.

This clonotype was recorded a few times. J is TRBJ2-1 and V is TRBV11-3; tentative D call: TRBD2 (5 bases). Germline V gene data show CDR1 as SGHNT and CDR2 as YENEEA. The CDR3 runs to 15 residues. V shed 5 bases and J shed 4 bases, with 15 bases lying between them. CDR3 DNA: TGTGCCAGCAGCGGACTTGAACTCGGGTACAATGAGCAGTTCTTC. This translates into CASSGLELGYNEQFF.

The chain links TRBV7-2 to TRBJ2-7; a weak D match, TRBD2 (5 bases). Trimming removed 0 bases at V and 2 bases at J, with 17 bases between. The CDR3 sequence is 17 residues long. The germline V gene encodes CDR1 SGHTA and CDR2 FQGNSA. The CDR3 DNA reads TGTGCCAGCAGCTTAGCGCCCCCCAGCGGCACTGCCTACGAGCAGTACTTC. Its translation: CASSLAPPSGTAYEQYF. Full variable domain (missing parts from reference TRBV7-2 and TRBJ2-7): GAGVSQSPSNKVTEKGKDVELRCDPISGHTALYWYRQSLGQGLEFLIYFQGNSAPDKSGLPSDRFSAERTGGSVSTLTIQRTQQEDSAVYLCASSLAPPSGTAYEQYFGPGTRLTVT.

The rearrangement joins TRBV27 to TRBJ2-1; 7 bases match TRBD1. Germline CDR1 reads MNHEY; CDR2 reads SMNVEV (reference sequence). This CDR3 comprises 15 residues. With 5 bases clipped from V and 4 bases from J, the junction kept 8 bases outside the gene matches. This CDR3 is CASSRDRLFYNEQFF. The CDR3 bases are TGTGCCAGCAGTCGGGACAGACTATTTTACAATGAGCAGTTCTTC.

This chain links TRBV2 with TRBJ1-2, with 8 bases identical to TRBD1. Germline CDR1 and CDR2: SNHLY and FYNNEI. V lost 7 bases to trimming and J lost 6 bases; unmatched junction nucleotides: 4. This CDR3 is 12 amino acids long. DNA for the CDR3: TGTGCCAGCAAAGCAGGGGGCGATGGCTACACCTTC. Its translation: CASKAGGDGYTF.

J is TRBJ2-3 and V is TRBV20-1, with no clear D. The CDR3 length is 11 residues. Germline CDR1 is DFQATT and CDR2 is SNEGSKA (reference sequence). V was clipped by 1 base and J by 5 bases, with 4 bases between them. The CDR3 DNA follows: TGCAGTGCTAGAGGGGAAGATACGCAGTATTTT. Its protein is CSARGEDTQYF.

This chain joins TRBV5-4 and TRBJ1-3, with TRBD1 matching over 7 bases. V dropped 4 bases and J dropped 2; count of bases not matched to a gene: 3. CDR3 length: 14 residues. Germline values: CDR1 SGHNT, CDR2 YYREEE (reference sequence). The CDR3 reads CASSPDRAGNTIYF. The CDR3 DNA reads TGTGCCAGCAGCCCAGACAGGGCTGGAAACACCATATATTTT.

The chain uses TRBV12-3 or TRBV12-4 and TRBJ2-1; D is uncertain. Trimming removed 1 base from V and 6 bases from J, with 10 bases in between. CDR3 length: 14 residues. CDR3 loop: CASSLGTPANEQFF. The CDR3 nucleotides are TGTGCCAGCAGTTTAGGGACCCCTGCCAATGAGCAGTTCTTC.

This clonotype has just a few counts. The V and J genes are TRBV27 and TRBJ1-6, with 7 bases identical to TRBD1. Germline V gene data show CDR1 as MNHEY and CDR2 as SMNVEV (reference sequence). V shed 8 bases and J 7 bases; nucleotides not matched to a gene: 2. The CDR3 has 12 residues. The CDR3, as DNA: TGTGCCAGCCTGACAGGGAATTCACCCCTCCACTTT. Protein product: CASLTGNSPLHF.